The TCR beta chain described here comes from a study of shared clonotypes between healthy human individuals (TCRdb year 2020). Notes on the research overall: Three men and a couple of women, aged 18 to 49 years, made up the cohort. Per donor, three plates each were used for CD4 naive and CD4 memory, two for CD8 naive, and one for CD8 memory. Blood TCR repertoires of about 5 healthy adults were deeply sequenced to estimate repertoire size and the extent of clonotype sharing between individuals. Libraries were prepared and TCR repertoires were sequenced by different laboratories using diverse techniques, in order to increase sequencing depth and limit assay-specific biases. Per donor, leukapheresis produced somewhere between about 0.85 and 8.9 billion PBMCs. Here is what the overall study found, with its caveats: Pairwise subsampling indicated that sequencing depth was expected to affect the degree of clonotype sharing among donors. Because the study included only a small number of donors, the genetic and exposure-history diversity represented was limited. Sampling was restricted to blood, and TCR repertoires in tissues likely differ from the TCR repertoires found in blood. Even with the large sequencing depth, rarefaction of the sorted-subset datasets indicated that sequencing was incomplete. When a handful of donors were compared, the shared fraction of clonotypes was about 5.5% for naive CD4, roughly 3.4% for naive CD8, 2% to 2.5% for memory CD4, and less than 0.5% for memory CD8. Compared with non-shared clonotypes, clonotypes shared by all four sorted-subset donors had higher generation probabilities. Estimated clonotype richness was generally larger for naive than for memory subsets.

Here V drops 4 bases and J drops 3 bases, and the junction holds 10 bases not matched to any gene. CDR1 is given as MGHRA and CDR2 as YSYEKL, both from the germline V gene. The CDR3, cysteine through phenylalanine, is 18 amino acids long. Of the read, only the CDR3 DNA is kept; its 54 bases are in frame from base 1. A note on this clone: This clone's antigen is unknown. Per-base qualities were not stored, and no clone one base away is much larger.

TCR CDR3 regions were amplified from genomic DNA by multiplex PCR using the deep immunoSEQ assay. Genomic DNA extracted from each cell subset was distributed evenly over all wells of several immunoSEQ 96-well plates, and each plate served as one replicate. For sorted subsets, approximately 0.2 ug of genomic DNA, equivalent to 25,000 to 30,000 T cell genomes, went into each replicate PCR. The purified libraries were quantified using a Qubit 3.0 fluorometer, sized with a Bioanalyzer 2100, and then quantified again using the KAPA Library Quantification kit. A separate single-read 150-cycle Illumina NextSeq 550 flow cell was used to sequence each immunoSEQ 96-well plate. The original pipeline was this. Because the immunoSEQ output held only junctional sequences and lacked quality scores, the filtering could not match the filtering applied to full-length reads. To assign V/J genes and CDR3, sequences were annotated using PyIR, a Python wrapper for IgBLAST v1.9, with IMGT germline references. Reads were filtered out if the reads had weak V/J assignments (E-value above 1e-6), no CDR3, stop codons, out-of-frame junctions, or ambiguous translated residues. V3J clonotypes were defined as sequences sharing an identical inferred V gene, J gene, and CDR3 amino acid sequence. Percentage overlap between repertoires was calculated by dividing the number of shared unique clonotypes by the size of the smaller repertoire. Richness of each repertoire was evaluated using RTK rarefaction, the Chao1 estimator, and Recon v2.1 estimates of unobserved clonotypes. Generation probabilities for all TCRbeta clonotypes obtained by the gDNA method from a handful of donors were computed using OLGA. TCRdb retrieved this table from immuneACCESS and kept in-frame rearrangements only. Not all clones are present; in checked studies, unresolved V genes account for under half, and no reason is known for the remainder. That table furnishes V, J and clone size, whereas the DNA furnished D and trimming. The sample contains about 680,000 clones, about 91% of them found a single time. The ten largest account for nearly 25% of the sample.

CD8 naive samples consisted of CD45RO-negative cells that were positively selected for CCR7, yielding a CD45RA+CCR7+ population without TemRA cells. The donors were healthy, HIV-negative adults who had no recently reported acute infections or vaccinations. All donors were Caucasian adults living in Nashville, Tennessee, USA. Blood was obtained by leukapheresis, after which PBMCs were separated by Ficoll-Histopaque density gradient centrifugation and cryopreserved in liquid nitrogen vapor phase. Analytical flow cytometry was used to check the purity and quantity of each magnetically sorted T cell population. Each sorted fraction had its genomic DNA isolated and then quantified by UV absorbance on a Nanodrop 2000c.

Sequenced sample: naive CD8+ T cells sorted from blood. The cell subset or site label on this specimen signifies: CD45RA+CCR7+. Rearrangement joined TRBV4-1 to TRBJ2-6, with 9 bases in between that match TRBD1. This sequence was found in a man aged 30 to 45 in good health. At the DNA level, the sequence is TGCGCCAGCAGCCCCACGGGACAGGGCATCGGTGGGGCCAACGTCCTGACTTTC. This encodes CASSPTGQGIGGANVLTF.